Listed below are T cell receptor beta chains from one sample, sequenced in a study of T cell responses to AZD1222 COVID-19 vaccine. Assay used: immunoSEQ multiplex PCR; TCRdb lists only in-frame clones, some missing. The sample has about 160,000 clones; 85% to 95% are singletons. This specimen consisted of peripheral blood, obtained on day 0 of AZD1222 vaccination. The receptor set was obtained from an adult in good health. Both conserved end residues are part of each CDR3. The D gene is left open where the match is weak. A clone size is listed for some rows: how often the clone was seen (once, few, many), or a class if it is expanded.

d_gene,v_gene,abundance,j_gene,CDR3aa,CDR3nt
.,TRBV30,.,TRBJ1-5,CAWGGGNQPQHF,TGTGCCTGGGGTGGGGGAAATCAGCCCCAGCATTTT
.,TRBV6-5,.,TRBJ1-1,CASSYVRTFMNTEAFF,TGTGCCAGCAGTTACGTACGGACCTTTATGAACACTGAAGCTTTCTTT
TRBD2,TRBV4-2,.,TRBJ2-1,CASSRQISGGTPNEQFF,TGTGCCAGCAGCCGCCAAATTAGCGGGGGCACTCCCAATGAGCAGTTCTTC
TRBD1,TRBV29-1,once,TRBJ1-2,CSVRDSAYGYTF,TGCAGCGTGAGGGACAGTGCATATGGCTACACCTTC
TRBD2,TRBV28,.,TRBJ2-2,CASSLWGLAGGELFF,TGTGCCAGCAGTTTATGGGGACTAGCAGGGGGGGAGCTGTTTTTT
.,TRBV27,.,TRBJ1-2,CASTLGRIYGYTF,TGTGCCAGCACCCTGGGACGGATCTATGGCTACACCTTC
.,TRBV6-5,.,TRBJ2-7,CASSSQQGYEQYF,TGTGCCAGCTCCTCGCAACAGGGCTACGAGCAGTACTTC
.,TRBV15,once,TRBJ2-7,CATSRRGNEQYF,TGTGCCACCAGCAGAAGGGGTAACGAGCAGTACTTC
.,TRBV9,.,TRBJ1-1,CASSVDPLAEAFF,TGTGCCAGCAGCGTAGACCCCCTGGCTGAAGCTTTCTTT
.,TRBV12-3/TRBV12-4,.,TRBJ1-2,CASSPRGEGGYTF,TGTGCCAGCAGCCCTCGGGGGGAGGGTGGCTACACCTTC
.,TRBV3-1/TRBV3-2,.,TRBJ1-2,CASSQVGSHGYTF,TGTGCCAGCAGCCAAGTGGGCAGCCATGGCTACACCTTC
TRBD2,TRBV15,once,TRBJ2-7,CATSRGRRGKDYEQYF,TGTGCCACCAGCAGAGGCCGGCGGGGGAAGGACTACGAGCAGTACTTC
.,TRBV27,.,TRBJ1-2,CASSSKSVPYGYTF,TGTGCCAGCAGTTCCAAGTCTGTACCGTATGGCTACACCTTC
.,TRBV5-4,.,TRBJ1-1,CASSAKTVQLEAFF,TGTGCCAGCAGCGCTAAGACAGTACAACTTGAAGCTTTCTTT
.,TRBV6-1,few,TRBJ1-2,CASSEYGRSGYGYTF,TGTGCCAGCAGTGAATACGGCAGAAGTGGCTATGGCTACACCTTC
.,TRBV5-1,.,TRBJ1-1,CASSLYQNTEAFF,TGCGCCAGCAGCTTGTATCAGAACACTGAAGCTTTCTTT
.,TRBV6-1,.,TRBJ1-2,CASSEWLGGYTF,TGTGCCAGCAGTGAATGGTTGGGGGGCTACACCTTC
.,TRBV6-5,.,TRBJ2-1,CASRPFISYNEQFF,TGTGCCAGCAGACCTTTTATCTCCTACAATGAGCAGTTCTTC
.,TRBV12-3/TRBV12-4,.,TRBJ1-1,CASSILMNTEAFF,TGTGCCAGCAGCATTCTGATGAACACTGAAGCTTTCTTT
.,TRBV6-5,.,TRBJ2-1,CASSLGVRNEQFF,TGTGCCAGCAGTTTAGGGGTACGCAATGAGCAGTTCTTC
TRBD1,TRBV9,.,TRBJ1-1,CASSEGQGNTEAFF,TGTGCCAGCAGCGAAGGACAGGGGAACACTGAAGCTTTCTTT
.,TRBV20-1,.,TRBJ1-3,CSASYTVGGNTIYF,TGCAGTGCTAGTTACACCGTTGGTGGAAACACCATATATTTT
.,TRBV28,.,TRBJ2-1,CACPPSSRGARSMDEQFF,TGTGCCTGCCCGCCCTCCTCCCGGGGGGCCCGGAGTATGGATGAGCAGTTCTTC
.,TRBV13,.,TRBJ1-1,CASSSRDVKGTEAFF,TGTGCCAGCAGCTCACGGGACGTTAAAGGTACTGAAGCTTTCTTT
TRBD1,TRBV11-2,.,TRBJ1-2,CASSLAGQGTGYTF,TGTGCCAGCAGCTTAGCGGGACAGGGAACGGGCTACACCTTC
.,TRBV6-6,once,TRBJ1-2,CASSYLEIRDPGYTF,TGTGCCAGCAGTTACCTTGAAATCCGGGATCCCGGCTACACCTTC
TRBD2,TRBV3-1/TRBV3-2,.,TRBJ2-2,CASSLNSGGGASGELFF,TGTGCCAGCAGTCTAAATAGCGGGGGGGGCGCCTCCGGGGAGCTATTTTTT
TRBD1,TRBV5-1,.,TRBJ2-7,CASSFQGAPYEQYF,TGCGCCAGCAGCTTCCAGGGGGCTCCCTACGAGCAGTACTTC
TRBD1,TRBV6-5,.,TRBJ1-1,CASSYMSGGGFTEAFF,TGTGCCAGCAGTTATATGTCGGGAGGGGGCTTCACTGAAGCTTTCTTT
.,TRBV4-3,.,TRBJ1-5,CASSQERGPTQPQHF,TGCGCCAGCAGCCAAGAAAGAGGACCAACCCAGCCCCAGCATTTT
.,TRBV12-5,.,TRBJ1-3,CASGLGAGGNTIYF,TGTGCTAGTGGTTTGGGGGCGGGCGGAAACACCATATATTTT
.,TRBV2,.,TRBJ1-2,CASSDSVAGYTF,TGTGCCAGCAGCGACAGTGTCGCTGGCTACACCTTC
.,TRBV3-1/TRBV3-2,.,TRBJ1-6,CASSQGGFYNSPLHF,TGTGCCAGCAGCCAAGGGGGCTTCTATAATTCACCCCTCCACTTT
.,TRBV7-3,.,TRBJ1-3,CASAISGGGPGNTIYF,TGTGCCAGCGCTATCTCCGGGGGAGGCCCTGGAAACACCATATATTTT
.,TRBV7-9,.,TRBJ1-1,CASQIGGAMNTEAFF,TGTGCCAGCCAGATCGGAGGCGCTATGAACACTGAAGCTTTCTTT
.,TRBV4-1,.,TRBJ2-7,CASSQDPLQGYEQYF,TGCGCCAGCAGCCAAGACCCCCTCCAGGGTTACGAGCAGTACTTC
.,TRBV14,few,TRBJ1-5,CASSLQYGQPQHF,TGTGCCAGCAGCCTGCAATACGGTCAGCCCCAGCATTTT
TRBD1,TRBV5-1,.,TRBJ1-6,CASSLEQGAHNSPLHF,TGCGCCAGCAGCTTGGAACAGGGGGCGCATAATTCACCCCTCCACTTT
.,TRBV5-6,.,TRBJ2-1,CASSLAGNEQFF,TGTGCCAGCAGCTTGGCCGGGAATGAGCAGTTCTTC
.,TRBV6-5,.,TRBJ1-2,CASSVGDGGYTF,TGTGCCAGCTCTGTGGGGGACGGGGGCTACACCTTC
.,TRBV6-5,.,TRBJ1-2,CASSYSMPGADGYTF,TGTGCCAGCAGTTACTCGATGCCAGGGGCCGATGGCTACACCTTC
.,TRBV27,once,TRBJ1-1,CASSLSGVAEAFF,TGTGCCAGCAGTTTAAGTGGTGTCGCTGAAGCTTTCTTT
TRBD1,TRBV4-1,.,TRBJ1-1,CASSQELQSRGRYTEAFF,TGCGCCAGCAGCCAAGAACTACAGTCCAGGGGGCGGTACACTGAAGCTTTCTTT
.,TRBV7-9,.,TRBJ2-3,CASSLALPADTQYF,TGTGCCAGCAGCTTAGCGCTACCAGCAGATACGCAGTATTTT
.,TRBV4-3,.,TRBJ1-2,CASSQYQSANYGYTF,TGCGCCAGCAGCCAATATCAAAGTGCTAACTATGGCTACACCTTC
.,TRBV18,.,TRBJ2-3,CASSPRTTGAADTQYF,TGTGCCAGCTCACCACGCACAACGGGGGCTGCAGATACGCAGTATTTT
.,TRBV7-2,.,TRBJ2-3,CASSLGGQITDTQYF,TGTGCCAGCAGCTTAGGGGGGCAGATCACAGATACGCAGTATTTT
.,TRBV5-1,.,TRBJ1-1,CASSLGLGMNTEAFF,TGCGCCAGCAGCTTAGGTTTAGGGATGAACACTGAAGCTTTCTTT
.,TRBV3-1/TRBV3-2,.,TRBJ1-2,CASSLQGSGYTF,TGTGCCAGCAGCCTGCAGGGGAGCGGCTACACCTTC
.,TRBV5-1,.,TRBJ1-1,CASSLETVTEAFF,TGCGCCAGCAGCTTGGAGACCGTCACTGAAGCTTTCTTT
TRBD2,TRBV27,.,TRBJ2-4,CASSNTGTRGIQYF,TGTGCCAGCAGTAATACCGGGACTAGGGGCATTCAGTACTTC
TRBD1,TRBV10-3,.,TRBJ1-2,CAISGTGVGGYTF,TGTGCCATCAGTGGGACAGGGGTCGGTGGCTACACCTTC
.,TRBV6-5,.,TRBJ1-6,CASSYMSGVNSPLHF,TGTGCCAGCAGTTACATGTCAGGGGTTAATTCACCCCTCCACTTT